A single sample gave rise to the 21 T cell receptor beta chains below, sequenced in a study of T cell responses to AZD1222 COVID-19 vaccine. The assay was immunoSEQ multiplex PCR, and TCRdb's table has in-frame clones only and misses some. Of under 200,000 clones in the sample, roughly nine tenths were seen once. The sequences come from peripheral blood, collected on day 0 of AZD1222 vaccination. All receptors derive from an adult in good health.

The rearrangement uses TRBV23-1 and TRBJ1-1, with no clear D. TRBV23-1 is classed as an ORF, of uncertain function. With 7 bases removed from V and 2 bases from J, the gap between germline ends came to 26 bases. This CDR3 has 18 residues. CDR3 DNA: TGCGCCAGCAACAACTGGTGGTCGTTCGAACCGAATAACACTGAAGCTTTCTTT. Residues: CASNNWWSFEPNNTEAFF.

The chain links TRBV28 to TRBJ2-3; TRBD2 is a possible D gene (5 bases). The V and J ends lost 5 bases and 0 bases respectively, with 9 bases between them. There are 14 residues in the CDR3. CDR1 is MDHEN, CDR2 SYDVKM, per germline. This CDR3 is CASSEGTSTDTQYF. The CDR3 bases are TGTGCCAGCAGTGAGGGCACAAGCACAGATACGCAGTATTTT. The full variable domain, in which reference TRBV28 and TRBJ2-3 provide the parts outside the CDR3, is DVKVTQSSRYLVKRTGEKVFLECVQDMDHENMFWYRQDPGLGLRLIYFSYDVKMKEKGDIPEGYSVSREKKERFSLILESASTNQTSMYLCASSEGTSTDTQYFGPGTRLTVL.

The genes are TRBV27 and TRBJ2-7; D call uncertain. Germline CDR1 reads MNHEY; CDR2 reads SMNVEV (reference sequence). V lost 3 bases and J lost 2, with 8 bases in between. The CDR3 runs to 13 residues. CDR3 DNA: TGTGCCAGCAGTTTGTCGGCAACCTACGAGCAGTACTTC. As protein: CASSLSATYEQYF.

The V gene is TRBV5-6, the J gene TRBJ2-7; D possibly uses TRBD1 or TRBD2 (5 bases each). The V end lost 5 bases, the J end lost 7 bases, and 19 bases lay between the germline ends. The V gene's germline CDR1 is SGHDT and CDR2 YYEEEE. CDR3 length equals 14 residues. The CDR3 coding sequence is TGTGCCAGCAGTTTTTTCGAGGGGCGGAGGGAGCAGTACTTC. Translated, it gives CASSFFEGRREQYF.

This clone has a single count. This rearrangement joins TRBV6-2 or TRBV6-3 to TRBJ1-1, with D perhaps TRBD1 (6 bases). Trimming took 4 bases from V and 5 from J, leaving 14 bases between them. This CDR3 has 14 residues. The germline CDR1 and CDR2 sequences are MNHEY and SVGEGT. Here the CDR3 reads CASSSLTGATEAFF. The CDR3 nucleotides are TGTGCCAGCAGTTCACTCACGGGGGCAACTGAAGCTTTCTTT.

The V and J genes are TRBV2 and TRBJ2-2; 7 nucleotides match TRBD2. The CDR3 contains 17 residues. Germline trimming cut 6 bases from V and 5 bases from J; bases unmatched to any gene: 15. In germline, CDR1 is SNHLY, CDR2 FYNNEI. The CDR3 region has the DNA TGTGCCAGCAGGGTCCTTCGCGGGCGGGAGACGACCGGGGAGCTGTTTTTT. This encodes CASRVLRGRETTGELFF.

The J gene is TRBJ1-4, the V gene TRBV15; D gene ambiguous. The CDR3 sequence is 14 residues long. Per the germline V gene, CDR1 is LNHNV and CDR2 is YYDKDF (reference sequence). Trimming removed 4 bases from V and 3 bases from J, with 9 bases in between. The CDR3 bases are TGTGCCACCAGCAAGTACGGACCTAATGAAAAACTGTTTTTT. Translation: CATSKYGPNEKLFF.

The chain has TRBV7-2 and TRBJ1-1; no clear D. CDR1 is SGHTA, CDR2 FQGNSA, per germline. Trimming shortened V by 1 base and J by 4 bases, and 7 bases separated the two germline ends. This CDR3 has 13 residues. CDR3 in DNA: TGTGCCAGCAGCTTAGAGTTGGGCACTGAAGCTTTCTTT. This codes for CASSLELGTEAFF.

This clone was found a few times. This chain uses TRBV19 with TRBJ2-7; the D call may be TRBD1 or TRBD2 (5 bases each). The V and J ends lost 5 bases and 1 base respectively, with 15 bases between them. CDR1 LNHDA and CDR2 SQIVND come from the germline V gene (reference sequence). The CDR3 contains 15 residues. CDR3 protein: CASSDGAEGSYEQYF. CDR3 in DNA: TGTGCCAGTAGTGACGGGGCTGAAGGTTCCTACGAGCAGTACTTC.

The chain's CDR3 is CATSGTGTNYGYTF. The CDR3 coding sequence is TGTGCCACCAGTGGGACAGGGACTAACTATGGCTACACCTTC. The rearrangement links TRBV24-1 to TRBJ1-2; 8 positions agree with TRBD1. The germline CDR1 and CDR2 sequences are KGHDR and SFDVKD. With V trimmed by 5 bases and J by 0 bases, 1 base remained unmatched. CDR3 length: 14 amino acids.

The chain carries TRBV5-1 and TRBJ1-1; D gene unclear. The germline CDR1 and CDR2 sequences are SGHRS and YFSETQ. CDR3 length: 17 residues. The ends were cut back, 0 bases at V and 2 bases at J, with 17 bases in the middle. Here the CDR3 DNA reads TGCGCCAGCAGCTTGGGGACGGGGAGGACGGCAAACACTGAAGCTTTCTTT. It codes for CASSLGTGRTANTEAFF.

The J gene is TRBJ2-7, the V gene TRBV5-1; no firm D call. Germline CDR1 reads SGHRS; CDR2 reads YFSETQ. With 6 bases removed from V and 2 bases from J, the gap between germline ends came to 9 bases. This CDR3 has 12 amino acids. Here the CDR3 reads CASTLDTYEQYF. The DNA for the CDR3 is TGCGCCAGCACCCTTGACACCTACGAGCAGTACTTC.

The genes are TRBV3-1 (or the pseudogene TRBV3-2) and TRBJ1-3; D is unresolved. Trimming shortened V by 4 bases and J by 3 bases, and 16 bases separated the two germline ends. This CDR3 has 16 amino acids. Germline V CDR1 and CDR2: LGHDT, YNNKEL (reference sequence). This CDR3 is CASSPVPPVGGNTIYF. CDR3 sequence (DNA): TGTGCCAGCAGCCCGGTCCCCCCTGTTGGTGGAAACACCATATATTTT.

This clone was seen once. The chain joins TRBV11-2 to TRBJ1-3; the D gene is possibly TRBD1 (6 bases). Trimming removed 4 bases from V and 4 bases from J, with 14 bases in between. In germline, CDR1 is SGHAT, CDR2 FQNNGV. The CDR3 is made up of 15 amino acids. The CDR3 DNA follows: TGTGCCAGCAGCTCCCACAGGGTGGCAGGAAACACCATATATTTT. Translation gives CASSSHRVAGNTIYF.

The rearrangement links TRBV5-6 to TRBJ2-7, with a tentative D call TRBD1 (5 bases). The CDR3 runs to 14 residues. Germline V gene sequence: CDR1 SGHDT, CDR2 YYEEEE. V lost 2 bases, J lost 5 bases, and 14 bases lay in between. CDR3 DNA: TGTGCCAGCAGCTTCGGTAAGGGGTCCCACGAGCAGTACTTC. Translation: CASSFGKGSHEQYF.

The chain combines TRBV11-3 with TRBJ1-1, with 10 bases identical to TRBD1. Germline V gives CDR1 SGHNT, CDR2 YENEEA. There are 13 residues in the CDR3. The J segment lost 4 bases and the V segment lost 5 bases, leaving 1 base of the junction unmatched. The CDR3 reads CASSRTGGTEAFF. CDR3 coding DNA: TGTGCCAGCAGCCGGACAGGGGGCACTGAAGCTTTCTTT.

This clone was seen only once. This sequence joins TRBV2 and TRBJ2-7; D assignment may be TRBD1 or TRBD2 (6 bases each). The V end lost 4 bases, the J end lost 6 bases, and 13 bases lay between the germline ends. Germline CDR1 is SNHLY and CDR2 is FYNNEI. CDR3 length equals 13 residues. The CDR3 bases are TGTGCCAGCAGTGGGTTCGGGGGCAGCGAGCAGTACTTC. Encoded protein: CASSGFGGSEQYF.

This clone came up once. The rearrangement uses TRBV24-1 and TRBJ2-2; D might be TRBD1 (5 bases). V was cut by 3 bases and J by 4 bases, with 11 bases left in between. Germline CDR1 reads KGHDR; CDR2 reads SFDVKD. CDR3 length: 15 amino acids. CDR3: CATSDRVGRTGELFF. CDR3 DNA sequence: TGTGCCACCAGTGATCGGGTGGGGCGCACCGGGGAGCTGTTTTTT.

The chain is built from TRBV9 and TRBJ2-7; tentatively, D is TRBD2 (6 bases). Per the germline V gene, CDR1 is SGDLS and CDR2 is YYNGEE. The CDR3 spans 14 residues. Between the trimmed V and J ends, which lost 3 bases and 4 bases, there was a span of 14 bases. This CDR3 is CASSAGSGGYEQYF. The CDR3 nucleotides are TGTGCCAGCAGCGCCGGGAGTGGCGGTTACGAGCAGTACTTC.

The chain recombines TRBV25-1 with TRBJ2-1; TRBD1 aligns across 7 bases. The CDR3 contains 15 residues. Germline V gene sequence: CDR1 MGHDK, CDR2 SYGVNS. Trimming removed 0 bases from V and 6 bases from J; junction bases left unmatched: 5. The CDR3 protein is CASSEYFPGGNEQFF. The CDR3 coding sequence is TGTGCCAGCAGTGAATATTTCCCAGGGGGCAATGAGCAGTTCTTC.

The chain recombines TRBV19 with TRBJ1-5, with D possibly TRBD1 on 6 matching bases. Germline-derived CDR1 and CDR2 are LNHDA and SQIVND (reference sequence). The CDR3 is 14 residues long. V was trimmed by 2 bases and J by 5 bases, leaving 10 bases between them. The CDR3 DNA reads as TGTGCCAGTAGTATAAGCAGGGGCGATCAGCCCCAGCATTTT. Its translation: CASSISRGDQPQHF.